This passage covers 25 T cell receptor beta chains from one sample sequenced in a study of T cells in Graves' hyperthyroidism and ophthalmopathy. There were TCR beta CDR3 regions amplified from RNA transcripts. The study used the HTBI primer set for a first-round RT-PCR of the TCR CDR3. From the multiplex PCR reads, TCRdb called clonotypes with MiXCR, one entry per CDR3 protein. The table lists about 840,000 distinct CDR3 sequences, 35% to 40% of them singletons. The specimen was blood. All receptors derive from a man aged 18 to 30 with Graves' hyperthyroidism.

This clonotype was detected a few times. J is TRBJ1-4 and V is TRBV2; weak D call: TRBD1 (6 bases). V shed 4 bases and J shed 8 bases, with 8 bases lying between them. The CDR3 length is 12 residues. CDR1 SNHLY and CDR2 FYNNEI come from the germline V gene. The DNA for the CDR3 is TGTGCCAGCAGTGCGCAGGGGGAAAAACTGTTTTTT. Translated: CASSAQGEKLFF.

The gene calls are TRBV20-1 and TRBJ2-7; 8 positions agree with TRBD2. The length of the CDR3 is 12 residues. Trimming took 6 bases from V and 7 from J; bases not matched to a gene: 8. Germline V gene data show CDR1 as DFQATT and CDR2 as SNEGSKA (reference sequence). The CDR3 is CSARGERGEQYF. The CDR3 nucleotides read TGCAGTGCGCGGGGGGAACGTGGAGAGCAGTACTTC.

This clonotype was found once. The V gene is TRBV7-9, the J gene TRBJ1-6; 7 positions agree with TRBD1. V trimming: 6 bases; J trimming: 13 bases; junction bases outside the gene matches: 12. Germline V gene lookup returns CDR1 SEHNR and CDR2 FQNEAQ (reference sequence). This CDR3 comprises 14 residues. CDR3 sequence reads: CASRSQGSVKPLHF. In DNA, the CDR3 is TGTGCCAGCAGGTCACAGGGGTCGGTGAAGCCCCTCCACTTT. The variable domain in full, completed from reference TRBV7-9 and TRBJ1-6, reads DTGVSQNPRHKITKRGQNVTFRCDPISEHNRLYWYRQTLGQGPEFLTYFQNEAQLEKSRLLSDRFSAERPKGSFSTLEIQRTEQGDSAMYLCASRSQGSVKPLHFGNGTRLTVT.

Ten or more counts support this clonotype. CDR3 nucleotides: TGTGCCATCAGACAGGGAGCCTCCTACGAGCAGTACTTC. It translates to CAIRQGASYEQYF. This chain uses TRBV10-3 with TRBJ2-7, with D maybe TRBD1 (6 bases). Trimming removed 6 bases from V and 0 bases from J, with 9 bases in between. Per germline, CDR1 ENHRY and CDR2 SYGVKD. The CDR3 has 13 amino acids.

Comment on this clonotype: A read error may produce the germline difference seen at one junction end. DNA for the CDR3: TGTGCTAGCACCGGGACTAGCCCGTACGAGCAGTACTTC. Protein product: CASTGTSPYEQYF. The chain has TRBV7-6 and TRBJ2-7; TRBD2 matches 9 bases. This CDR3 is built from 13 residues. Germline V gene data show CDR1 as SGHVS and CDR2 as FNYEAQ.

The chain has TRBV5-6 and TRBJ2-2; a weak D match, TRBD1 (6 bases). The CDR3 is 19 residues long. Looked up from germline, CDR1 is SGHDT and CDR2 is YYEEEE. The germline V and J ends were trimmed by 6 bases and 0 bases, with 24 bases remaining between them. The CDR3 DNA follows: TGTGCCAGCACCCGGAGACAGGCCCAAGGGATGACGAACACCGGGGAGCTGTTTTTT. Its translation is CASTRRQAQGMTNTGELFF.

This chain links TRBV2 with TRBJ2-5; tentatively, D is TRBD1 or TRBD2 (5 bases each). CDR1 and CDR2 (germline): SNHLY, FYNNEI. Trimming left V 8 bases short and J 5 bases short, with 15 bases between. This CDR3 is 13 amino acids long. The CDR3 loop is CASGADMRETQYF. CDR3 in DNA: TGTGCCAGCGGAGCGGACATGCGGGAGACCCAGTACTTC.

This clonotype has a handful of counts. The chain couples TRBV2 to TRBJ1-5; 7 bases are shared with TRBD1. The CDR3 runs to 15 residues. The ends lost 5 bases at V and 6 bases at J; junction bases unmatched: 10. CDR1 and CDR2 (germline): SNHLY, FYNNEI. CDR3 protein: CASSRQGGEGQPQHF. The DNA of the CDR3 is TGTGCCAGCAGTAGACAGGGAGGAGAAGGTCAGCCCCAGCATTTT.

This chain uses TRBV5-8 with TRBJ2-2; TRBD2 matches at 9 bases. Per germline, CDR1 SGHTS and CDR2 YDEGEE. Losses at the gene ends were 6 bases for V and 5 bases for J; bases not matched to a gene: 5. The CDR3 loop spans 14 amino acids. The CDR3 DNA is TGTGCCAGCATAGGACTAGCGAGGACCGGGGAGCTGTTTTTT. Amino acid sequence: CASIGLARTGELFF. The full variable domain, its missing parts supplied by reference TRBV5-8 and TRBJ2-2, is EAGVTQSPTHLIKTRGQQATLRCSPISGHTSVYWYQQALGLGLQFLLWYDEGEERNRGNFPPRFSGRQFPNYSSELNVNALELEDSALYLCASIGLARTGELFFGEGSRLTVL.

The chain links TRBV20-1 to TRBJ2-7; D is undetermined. With 5 bases removed from V and 2 bases from J, the gap between germline ends came to 22 bases. Germline CDR1 reads DFQATT; CDR2 reads SNEGSKA (reference sequence). The CDR3 extends over 16 amino acids. CDR3: CSALDLKEGSPYEQYF. In nucleotides, the CDR3 is TGCAGTGCTCTGGACCTTAAGGAAGGAAGCCCCTACGAGCAGTACTTC.

To note about this clonotype: The junction differs from germline at one of its ends, possibly a read error. The genes are TRBV2 and TRBJ1-1, with TRBD1 identical over 7 bases. CDR3 length equals 14 residues. The germline V gene has CDR1 SNHLY and CDR2 FYNNEI. CDR3 in amino acids: CASSEQGGKAETFF. CDR3 nucleotide sequence: TGTGCCAGCAGTGAACAGGGGGGTAAGGCTGAAACTTTCTTT.

This clonotype has more than one count but fewer than ten. This chain joins TRBV6-5 and TRBJ2-6; 7 nucleotides align to TRBD1. V was clipped by 8 bases and J by 0 bases; unmatched bases: 7. This CDR3 region has 16 residues. From germline, CDR1 is MNHEY and CDR2 SVGAGI. CDR3 residues: CASGDSAHSGANVLTF. CDR3 bases: TGTGCCAGCGGGGACAGCGCCCACTCTGGGGCCAACGTCCTGACTTTC.

For this clonotype: This may stem from a read error, because a much larger clone lies one nucleotide away. The chain employs TRBV2 and TRBJ2-5; no firm D call. Germline values: CDR1 SNHLY, CDR2 FYNNEI. The V end lost 4 bases, the J end lost 4 bases, and 13 bases lay between the germline ends. The CDR3 has 14 amino acids. Written as DNA, the CDR3 is TGTGCCAGCAGTGCAGTTGACGTACGAGAGACCCAGTACTTC. Translation gives CASSAVDVRETQYF.

Ten or more counts support this clonotype. The chain is built from TRBV7-9 and TRBJ2-5; the D gene is possibly TRBD1 (5 bases). V shed 1 base and J shed 2 bases, with 8 bases lying between them. Germline assignment: CDR1 SEHNR and CDR2 FQNEAQ (reference sequence). CDR3 length equals 14 residues. The chain's CDR3 is CASSLGPGQETQYF. The CDR3 region has the DNA TGTGCCAGCAGCTTAGGACCAGGGCAAGAGACCCAGTACTTC.

This clonotype occurred many times. V gene TRBV29-1 combines with J gene TRBJ1-1; D is possibly TRBD1 (5 bases). V lost 1 base, J lost 0 bases, and 6 bases lay in between. Germline-derived CDR1 and CDR2 are SQVTM and ANQGSEA. The CDR3 length is 13 residues. The DNA of the CDR3 is TGCAGCGTTGAAGGACAGATGAACACTGAAGCTTTCTTT. This encodes CSVEGQMNTEAFF.

This clonotype was found many times. The rearrangement uses TRBV29-1 and TRBJ1-2, with 8 nucleotides matching TRBD1. CDR3 length equals 13 residues. The germline V gene has CDR1 SQVTM and CDR2 ANQGSEA. J gave up 4 bases and V 7 bases, and 8 bases lay outside the gene matches. The CDR3 DNA reads TGCAGCGCCGCCGGACAGGGTATCTATGGCTACACCTTC. This gives the protein CSAAGQGIYGYTF.

This rearrangement joins TRBV20-1 to TRBJ1-5; no definite D call. Trimming took 1 base from V and 12 from J, leaving 13 bases between them. Germline V gene data show CDR1 as DFQATT and CDR2 as SNEGSKA (reference sequence). CDR3 length: 12 amino acids. The CDR3 DNA reads TGCAGTGCTAGAGTCCGGGGTCAGAACCAGCATTTT. Translating gives CSARVRGQNQHF.

This clonotype was seen repeatedly, ten times or more. J is TRBJ1-1 and V is TRBV20-1; the D gene is possibly TRBD1 (6 bases). The CDR3 has 13 amino acids. The V end was cut by 2 bases, the J end by 5 bases, with 12 bases between. Germline CDR1 DFQATT, CDR2 SNEGSKA (reference sequence). Here the CDR3 reads CSARSGAKTEAFF. As DNA, the CDR3 is TGCAGTGCTAGATCAGGGGCTAAAACTGAAGCTTTCTTT.

On this clonotype itself: A much larger clone sits a single nucleotide away, making a read error possible. This chain uses TRBV7-9 with TRBJ1-6, with 7 bases matching TRBD1. Per germline, CDR1 SEHNR and CDR2 FQNEAQ (reference sequence). The CDR3 extends over 14 amino acids. This CDR3 reads CASRAPGQHSPLRF. The CDR3 nucleotides read TGTGCCAGCAGAGCCCCGGGACAGCATTCACCCCTCCGCTTT.

V gene TRBV29-1 combines with J gene TRBJ2-1; D is ambiguous. The CDR3 is 10 amino acids. Germline V CDR1 and CDR2: SQVTM, ANQGSEA. Trimming removed 4 bases at V and 9 bases at J, with 7 bases between. The CDR3 region is CSVVMSEQFF. The CDR3 bases are TGCAGCGTTGTCATGAGTGAGCAGTTCTTC.

In DNA, the CDR3 is TGCAGCGTCAACCCGGACAGGGGACTGGAGACCCAGTACTTC. Amino acid sequence: CSVNPDRGLETQYF. The chain employs TRBV29-1 and TRBJ2-5; TRBD1 matches at 9 bases. The V gene end was trimmed by 6 bases and the J gene end by 5 bases; junction bases not matched to a gene: 10. The germline CDR1 and CDR2 sequences are SQVTM and ANQGSEA. The CDR3 has 14 residues.

The chain has TRBV5-4 and TRBJ1-1; tentatively, D is TRBD1 (5 bases). Trimming shortened V by 6 bases and J by 7 bases, and 10 bases separated the two germline ends. CDR3 length: 11 amino acids. Germline loops: CDR1 SGHNT, CDR2 YYREEE (reference sequence). CDR3 DNA: TGTGCCAGCAACGGGGGAAATGAAGCTTTCTTT. This sequence encodes CASNGGNEAFF.

This chain links TRBV10-3 with TRBJ2-3; 9 nucleotides match TRBD2. With V trimmed by 2 bases and J by 2 bases, 5 bases remained unmatched. Germline V CDR1 and CDR2: ENHRY, SYGVKD. The CDR3 is 16 residues long. The CDR3 is CAISEPSGAHTDTQYF. Here the CDR3 DNA reads TGTGCCATCAGTGAGCCTAGCGGGGCCCACACAGATACGCAGTATTTT.

V is TRBV2 and J is TRBJ1-5; possible D gene TRBD1, 5 bases. The V gene's germline CDR1 is SNHLY and CDR2 FYNNEI. Trimming cost V 3 bases and J 11 bases, with 20 bases left between them. The CDR3 runs to 15 residues. CDR3: CASSDRSDKQETQHF. CDR3 sequence (DNA): TGTGCCAGCAGTGATAGGTCGGACAAGCAAGAGACCCAGCATTTT.

The rearrangement links TRBV9 to TRBJ1-3; TRBD1 aligns across 9 bases. CDR1 and CDR2 (germline): SGDLS, YYNGEE. This CDR3 region has 17 residues. Trimming at V came to 3 bases and at J to 4 bases, leaving 11 bases not matched to a gene. The CDR3 loop reads CASSARDREYAGNTIYF. The CDR3 nucleotides read TGTGCCAGCAGCGCCCGGGACAGGGAGTACGCAGGAAACACCATATATTTT.